The 28 T cell receptor beta chains in this list originate from one sample, sequenced in a study of CD8+ T cells in alopecia areata. Treatment specified: oral pan-JAK inhibitor, 5-10 mg twice daily. After isolation, RNA underwent reverse transcription to generate cDNA as the sequencing template. This table comes from immunoSEQ multiplex PCR, and its TCRdb copy is limited to in-frame clones, with some not included. Of roughly 180,000 clones in the sample, roughly 50% were seen once. Sequences were derived from CD8+ T cells sorted from blood, sampled at week 24, from a patient treated with tofacitinib. Receptors originate from a human donor with alopecia areata.

The V call is TRBV4-3, the J call TRBJ2-7, with TRBD1 matching over 12 bases. Trimming removed 0 bases from V and 6 bases from J; junction bases left unmatched: 9. This CDR3 is built from 17 residues. Germline V gene lookup returns CDR1 LGHNA and CDR2 YSLEER. The CDR3 DNA reads as TGCGCCAGCAGCCAAGATCCGGTTGGGACAGGGGGCGGCGAGCAGTACTTC. This encodes CASSQDPVGTGGGEQYF.

The CDR3 DNA follows: TGCAGCGTTGAAGATTACCAGGGTACCAACTATGGCTACACCTTC. It specifies CSVEDYQGTNYGYTF. This chain links TRBV29-1 with TRBJ1-2; a possible D gene is TRBD1 (5 bases). The germline gives CDR1 SQVTM, CDR2 ANQGSEA. With 0 bases removed from V and 2 bases from J, the gap between germline ends came to 13 bases. The CDR3 has 15 amino acids.

This clone was seen more than once but under ten times. This sequence joins TRBV11-2 and TRBJ1-1; 7 bases match TRBD1. The CDR3 contains 13 residues. Germline CDR1 SGHAT, CDR2 FQNNGV. With 1 base clipped from V and 11 bases from J, the junction kept 7 bases outside the gene matches. Written as DNA, the CDR3 is TGTGCCAGCAGCTTAGTCTCGACAGGGATGGCTTTCTTT. Its translation: CASSLVSTGMAFF. The complete variable domain, with remaining parts taken from reference TRBV11-2 and TRBJ1-1, reads EAGVAQSPRYKIIEKRQSVAFWCNPISGHATLYWYQQILGQGPKLLIQFQNNGVVDDSQLPKDRFSAERLKGVDSTLKIQPAKLEDSAVYLCASSLVSTGMAFFGQGTRLTVV.

The chain combines TRBV9 with TRBJ2-1; D call uncertain. CDR1 is SGDLS and CDR2 is YYNGEE in the germline V gene. Trimming removed 5 bases from V and 10 bases from J, with 10 bases in between. This CDR3 region has 11 residues. The CDR3 loop is CASRETGEQFF. In nucleotides, the CDR3 is TGTGCCAGCAGGGAAACGGGCGAGCAGTTCTTC.

This CDR3 reads CATSREDRGDGYTF. The CDR3 nucleotides are TGTGCCACCAGCAGAGAAGACAGGGGTGATGGCTACACCTTC. This sequence joins TRBV15 and TRBJ1-2; 8 bases match TRBD1. V gave up 0 bases and J gave up 6 bases; unmatched junction bases: 3. This CDR3 contains 14 residues. Germline CDR1 LNHNV, CDR2 YYDKDF (reference sequence).

This chain links TRBV27 with TRBJ1-2; a weak D match, TRBD1 (6 bases). CDR3 length equals 15 residues. CDR1 and CDR2 (germline): MNHEY, SMNVEV (reference sequence). Between the trimmed V and J ends, which lost 2 bases and 3 bases, there was a span of 13 bases. This CDR3 is CASSLIAGADYGYTF. The CDR3 bases are TGTGCCAGCAGTTTAATAGCGGGGGCCGACTATGGCTACACCTTC.

This sequence joins TRBV4-3 and TRBJ1-6; tentative D call: TRBD1 (6 bases). Trimming stripped 0 bases from V and 10 bases from J, with 19 bases between. The CDR3 is 17 amino acids. CDR1 is LGHNA, CDR2 YSLEER, per germline. In DNA form, the CDR3 reads TGCGCCAGCAGCCAAGATTTTACTCTGGGGGCCGGGTCACCCCTCCACTTT. This sequence encodes CASSQDFTLGAGSPLHF.

The chain uses TRBV6-5 and TRBJ2-7; TRBD1 matches 7 bases. The CDR3 has 14 amino acids. Trimming at V came to 0 bases and at J to 7 bases, leaving 6 bases not matched to a gene. Germline V gives CDR1 MNHEY, CDR2 SVGAGI. This CDR3 reads CASSYSTGQREQYF. CDR3 in DNA: TGTGCCAGCAGTTACTCTACGGGACAGCGGGAGCAGTACTTC.

The chain combines TRBV15 with TRBJ1-5; D ambiguous. Between the trimmed V and J ends, which lost 6 bases and 1 base, there was a span of 10 bases. Per germline, CDR1 LNHNV and CDR2 YYDKDF (reference sequence). The CDR3 sequence is 14 residues long. The CDR3 DNA reads as TGTGCCACCAGAGAGGACGGGAGCAATCAGCCCCAGCATTTT. Translated: CATREDGSNQPQHF.

CDR3 in amino acids: CASSRTGDQPQHF. For the CDR3, the DNA is TGTGCCAGCAGCCGTACAGGGGATCAGCCCCAGCATTTT. This rearrangement joins TRBV5-5 to TRBJ1-5, with 7 bases lining up with TRBD1. The CDR3 extends over 13 amino acids. Germline values: CDR1 SGHKS, CDR2 YYEKEE (reference sequence). J was trimmed by 5 bases and V by 4 bases; bases with no gene match: 3.

The sample holds one count of this clone. This chain connects TRBV7-9 to TRBJ2-7; 9 positions match TRBD2. Trimming at V came to 1 base and at J to 0 bases, leaving 10 bases not matched to a gene. This CDR3 spans 18 amino acids. Germline CDR1 SEHNR, CDR2 FQNEAQ (reference sequence). CDR3 region: CASSLGSGSGGVSYEQYF. CDR3 DNA sequence: TGTGCCAGCAGCTTAGGCTCAGGTAGCGGGGGCGTCTCCTACGAGCAGTACTTC.

The chain carries TRBV10-3 and TRBJ1-6; 7 nucleotides agree with TRBD1. CDR3 length: 12 amino acids. Germline CDR1 and CDR2: ENHRY and SYGVKD. Trimming cost V 5 bases and J 8 bases; bases outside gene matches: 0. As DNA, the CDR3 is TGTGCCATCAGTACAGGGGATTCACCCCTCCACTTT. Encoded protein: CAISTGDSPLHF.

The chain couples TRBV5-1 to TRBJ2-5, with 7 bases identical to TRBD1. Losses at the gene ends were 4 bases for V and 2 bases for J; bases not matched to a gene: 8. Germline V gene sequence: CDR1 SGHRS, CDR2 YFSETQ. This CDR3 is built from 15 residues. The CDR3 loop reads CASSMGQLTQETQYF. CDR3 DNA sequence: TGCGCCAGCAGCATGGGACAGCTAACGCAAGAGACCCAGTACTTC. Based on the CDR3 plus reference TRBV5-1 and TRBJ2-5, the full variable domain is KAGVTQTPRYLIKTRGQQVTLSCSPISGHRSVSWYQQTPGQGLQFLFEYFSETQRNKGNFPGRFSGRQFSNSRSEMNVSTLELGDSALYLCASSMGQLTQETQYFGPGTRLLVL.

The rearrangement joins TRBV13 to TRBJ2-7; D is perhaps TRBD2 (6 bases). This CDR3 contains 15 residues. CDR1 PRHDT and CDR2 FYEKMQ come from the germline V gene (reference sequence). V dropped 0 bases and J dropped 1 base, with 10 bases sitting between them. Here the CDR3 reads CASSLGLGGSYEQYF. DNA for the CDR3: TGTGCCAGCAGCTTAGGACTGGGGGGATCCTACGAGCAGTACTTC.

The chain links TRBV4-1 to TRBJ2-3; tentatively, D is TRBD1 or TRBD2 (6 bases each). V dropped 0 bases and J dropped 2 bases, with 15 bases sitting between them. The CDR3 sequence is 17 residues long. Germline V gives CDR1 MGHRA, CDR2 YSYEKL. Here the CDR3 DNA reads TGCGCCAGCAGCCAAGATGGAACGGGGGCTATCACAGATACGCAGTATTTT. It is translated as CASSQDGTGAITDTQYF.

The CDR3 region has the DNA TGTGCCTGGAATCCAGGGAATGAACACAATGAGCAGTTCTTC. It codes for CAWNPGNEHNEQFF. The gene calls are TRBV30 and TRBJ2-1, with TRBD1 as a possible D gene (5 bases). V lost 4 bases and J lost 5, with 15 bases in between. The CDR3 runs 14 residues. Germline V gene data show CDR1 as GTSNPN and CDR2 as SVGIG (reference sequence).

The chain carries TRBV30 and TRBJ1-1; D remains unclear. This CDR3 spans 14 amino acids. Germline CDR1 and CDR2: GTSNPN and SVGIG (reference sequence). V lost 1 base and J 0 bases, leaving 9 bases between the germline ends. In DNA form, the CDR3 reads TGTGCCTGGAGTGAAATTAGCATGAACACTGAAGCTTTCTTT. Translated: CAWSEISMNTEAFF.

The CDR3 coding sequence is TGTGCCAGCAAAGTGGGGCCCCAATCCCCCCAGCATTTT. It translates to CASKVGPQSPQHF. The rearrangement links TRBV2 to TRBJ1-5; tentative D call: TRBD1 (5 bases). Germline CDR1 and CDR2: SNHLY and FYNNEI. CDR3 length equals 13 residues. Between the trimmed V and J ends, which lost 7 bases and 10 bases, there was a span of 17 bases. Full variable domain (rest looked up from reference TRBV2 and TRBJ1-5): EPEVTQTPSHQVTQMGQEVILRCVPISNHLYFYWYRQILGQKVEFLVSFYNNEISEKSEIFDDQFSVERPDGSNFTLKIRSTKLEDSAMYFCASKVGPQSPQHFGDGTRLSIL.

This clone was recorded only once. The rearrangement joins TRBV7-2 to TRBJ2-1, with 9 bases matching TRBD2. Trimming removed 5 bases from V and 4 bases from J; junction bases left unmatched: 3. CDR3 size: 14 residues. Looked up from germline, CDR1 is SGHTA and CDR2 is FQGNSA. CDR3 coding DNA: TGTGCCAGCAGCCGACTAGCGGAGTACAATGAGCAGTTCTTC. Translated, it gives CASSRLAEYNEQFF.

This clone was counted only a few times. This sequence joins TRBV10-3 and TRBJ2-2; D is uncertain. Trimming left V 0 bases short and J 6 bases short, with 8 bases between. The CDR3 is made up of 14 amino acids. Germline lookup yields CDR1 ENHRY and CDR2 SYGVKD. The CDR3 reads CAISESWSPGELFF. The CDR3 DNA reads TGTGCCATCAGTGAGTCGTGGTCTCCCGGGGAGCTGTTTTTT.

This clone came up a few times. V is TRBV29-1 and J is TRBJ2-5, with 8 bases matching TRBD2. This CDR3 region has 13 residues. Looked up from germline, CDR1 is SQVTM and CDR2 is ANQGSEA. Trimming at V came to 2 bases and at J to 5 bases, leaving 4 bases not matched to a gene. CDR3 nucleotide sequence: TGCAGCGTTGAATCGCGGGGGGTGGAGACCCAGTACTTC. Protein: CSVESRGVETQYF.

The chain employs TRBV30 and TRBJ1-2, with 7 bases matching TRBD1. J gave up 6 bases and V 6 bases, and 22 bases lay outside the gene matches. Germline CDR1 reads GTSNPN; CDR2 reads SVGIG (reference sequence). There are 17 residues in the CDR3. Here the CDR3 reads CACVVFPADRPGDGYTF. In DNA, the CDR3 is TGTGCCTGTGTCGTGTTTCCTGCGGACAGGCCCGGGGATGGCTACACCTTC.

This clone was picked up a small number of times. The genes are TRBV4-2 and TRBJ2-1; 13 bases line up with TRBD2. The CDR3 runs to 17 residues. With V trimmed by 3 bases and J by 3 bases, 5 bases remained unmatched. Germline CDR1 is LGHNA and CDR2 is YNFKEQ. CDR3 coding DNA: TGTGCCAGCAGCCACGTAGGGACTAGCGGGGACTACAATGAGCAGTTCTTC. Translation: CASSHVGTSGDYNEQFF.

The table lists this clone with a few counts. The genes are TRBV4-3 and TRBJ1-1; D perhaps matches TRBD1 (5 bases). In germline, CDR1 is LGHNA, CDR2 YSLEER. Trimming removed 6 bases from V and 1 base from J, with 12 bases in between. This CDR3 comprises 14 residues. The CDR3 bases are TGCGCCAGCAGTTGGGACCGCGGGAACACTGAAGCTTTCTTT. Residues: CASSWDRGNTEAFF.

This clone appeared a few times. V and J are TRBV30 and TRBJ1-2; 11 bases map to TRBD1. Germline V gene lookup returns CDR1 GTSNPN and CDR2 SVGIG (reference sequence). V dropped 1 base and J dropped 6; count of bases not matched to a gene: 4. CDR3 length: 14 amino acids. The DNA of the CDR3 is TGTGCCTGGAGTGCCCCGGGACAGGGGGATGGCTACACCTTC. This translates into CAWSAPGQGDGYTF.

The V and J genes are TRBV29-1 and TRBJ1-1; D ambiguous. The germline gives CDR1 SQVTM, CDR2 ANQGSEA. The CDR3 contains 11 residues. V dropped 3 bases and J dropped 4 bases, with 6 bases sitting between them. The CDR3 nucleotides read TGCAGCGTTGAGGTTACCACTGAAGCTTTCTTT. This codes for CSVEVTTEAFF.

The rearrangement links TRBV2 to TRBJ2-2; D remains ambiguous. V dropped 1 base and J dropped 3 bases, with 9 bases sitting between them. The CDR3 extends over 15 amino acids. CDR1 and CDR2 (germline): SNHLY, FYNNEI. The chain's CDR3 is CASSEVTKYTGELFF. CDR3 nucleotides: TGTGCCAGCAGTGAAGTTACGAAGTACACCGGGGAGCTGTTTTTT.

The CDR3 bases are TGTGCCAGCAGTCTGCTAATGGACACATTCACTGAAGCTTTCTTT. Translation: CASSLLMDTFTEAFF. This sequence joins TRBV5-6 and TRBJ1-1, with D perhaps matching TRBD1 (5 bases). The CDR3 totals 15 residues. Germline CDR1 and CDR2: SGHDT and YYEEEE. Deletions cut 5 bases from V and 4 bases from J, with 18 bases between.